The 24 T cell receptor beta chains in this list originate from one sample, sequenced in a study of Ad26.COV2.S vaccination and SARS-CoV-2 variants. Produced via immunoSEQ multiplex PCR; TCRdb's table is partial and in-frame only. The sample has approximately 300,000 clones, around 81% seen once. Treatment noted: roughly 18 received Ad26.COV2.S at low or high dose, single or two shots; roughly five received placebo; per-sample allocation not given. Sampling took place 63 days after the first vaccine or placebo injection. The source was peripheral blood, collected in a trial of Ad26.COV2.S vaccine versus placebo. These receptors originate from a person between 18 and 65 years old who received the Ad26.COV2.S COVID-19 vaccine or a placebo.

The V and J genes are TRBV19 and TRBJ1-2; TRBD1 is a possible D gene (6 bases). Trimming cost V 3 bases and J 1 base, with 12 bases left between them. This CDR3 is built from 15 residues. Germline CDR1 LNHDA, CDR2 SQIVND (reference sequence). CDR3 DNA sequence: TGTGCCAGTAGTATGACCGGGACAATTAACTATGGCTACACCTTC. Amino acid sequence: CASSMTGTINYGYTF.

This clone was seen once. The CDR3 nucleotides read TGTGCCAGCAGTTCTGGGGCAGGGAGTTGGAACACTGAAGCTTTCTTT. Its protein is CASSSGAGSWNTEAFF. V gene TRBV28 combines with J gene TRBJ1-1; the D gene is possibly TRBD1 (5 bases). Germline V gives CDR1 MDHEN, CDR2 SYDVKM. This CDR3 has 16 amino acids. The V and J ends lost 4 bases and 1 base respectively, with 16 bases between them.

The chain carries TRBV19 and TRBJ2-7; TRBD1 agrees at 7 bases. CDR3 length equals 13 residues. From germline, CDR1 is LNHDA and CDR2 SQIVND (reference sequence). The V segment lost 6 bases and the J segment 2 bases; nucleotides outside the gene matches: 4. The CDR3 loop is CASRRQGTYEQYF. The DNA for the CDR3 is TGTGCCAGTAGGAGACAGGGTACCTACGAGCAGTACTTC. Looking up the rest from reference TRBV19 and TRBJ2-7 gives the full variable domain: DGGITQSPKYLFRKEGQNVTLSCEQNLNHDAMYWYRQDPGQGLRLIYYSQIVNDFQKGDIAEGYSVSREKKESFPLTVTSAQKNPTAFYLCASRRQGTYEQYFGPGTRLTVT.

This clone was recorded once. The chain joins TRBV10-3 to TRBJ2-7, with TRBD1 as a possible D gene (5 bases). This CDR3 spans 17 amino acids. Trimming took 0 bases from V and 5 from J, leaving 20 bases between them. In germline, CDR1 is ENHRY, CDR2 SYGVKD. The DNA for the CDR3 is TGTGCCATCAGTGAGTCGAGTCGTCGGACATCACCCAACGAGCAGTACTTC. This translates into CAISESSRRTSPNEQYF.

The chain recombines TRBV19 with TRBJ1-5; 8 nucleotides agree with TRBD1. CDR1 is LNHDA and CDR2 is SQIVND in the germline V gene (reference sequence). The trim removed 5 bases at V and 3 bases at J, leaving 6 bases unmatched. The CDR3 is 15 amino acids. The CDR3 sequence: CASSVDRANNQPQHF. CDR3 DNA: TGTGCCAGTAGTGTGGACAGGGCTAACAATCAGCCCCAGCATTTT.

The CDR3 is CASSKVDNNTGELFF. In nucleotides, the CDR3 is TGTGCCAGCAGCAAAGTGGACAATAACACCGGGGAGCTGTTTTTT. The V and J genes are TRBV21-1 and TRBJ2-2; the table's D call TRBD1 went unverified against the DNA. TRBV21-1 is a pseudogene. The CDR3 loop spans 15 amino acids.

This chain links TRBV11-2 with TRBJ1-4; tentatively, D is TRBD1 (5 bases). This CDR3 contains 15 residues. The germline CDR1 and CDR2 sequences are SGHAT and FQNNGV. The V end was cut by 3 bases, the J end by 4 bases, with 12 bases between. This CDR3 is CASSFAGGDNEKLFF. DNA of the CDR3: TGTGCCAGCAGCTTCGCGGGGGGGGATAATGAAAAACTGTTTTTT.

The chain combines TRBV11-2 with TRBJ2-1; TRBD2 might be the D (6 bases). The CDR3 is made up of 15 amino acids. V was clipped by 1 base and J by 3 bases, with 10 bases between them. The germline V gene has CDR1 SGHAT and CDR2 FQNNGV. CDR3 in DNA: TGTGCCAGCAGCTTAGGCGGGGAGGTCTACAATGAGCAGTTCTTC. Its translation is CASSLGGEVYNEQFF. Drawing the rest from reference TRBV11-2 and TRBJ2-1, the complete variable domain is EAGVAQSPRYKIIEKRQSVAFWCNPISGHATLYWYQQILGQGPKLLIQFQNNGVVDDSQLPKDRFSAERLKGVDSTLKIQPAKLEDSAVYLCASSLGGEVYNEQFFGPGTRLTVL.

The DNA of the CDR3 is TGTGCCAGCAGCCAAAACGTCGGTGGGGGGGTATACAATGAGCAGTTCTTC. The encoded protein is CASSQNVGGGVYNEQFF. The rearrangement uses TRBV3-1 (or the pseudogene TRBV3-2) and TRBJ2-1, with 7 positions matching TRBD2. J gave up 4 bases and V 2 bases, and 11 bases lay outside the gene matches. The CDR3 loop spans 17 amino acids. Per the germline V gene, CDR1 is LGHDT and CDR2 is YNNKEL (reference sequence).

This clone was seen only once. The chain combines TRBV16 with TRBJ2-1; 13 positions match TRBD2. V was pared by 2 bases and J by 2 bases, with 0 bases of the junction left unmatched. The CDR3 loop spans 16 amino acids. The germline V gene has CDR1 KGHSY and CDR2 FQNENV. In DNA, the CDR3 is TGTGCCAGCAGCCAAACTAGCGGGGGGGCCTACAATGAGCAGTTCTTC. The encoded protein is CASSQTSGGAYNEQFF.

This clone was seen more than once but under ten times. CDR3: CASTPRTGGNGYTF. The CDR3 DNA follows: TGTGCCAGCACCCCTAGGACAGGGGGGAATGGCTACACCTTC. The chain has TRBV2 and TRBJ1-2; 10 bases fit TRBD1. CDR1 is SNHLY, CDR2 FYNNEI, per germline. The CDR3 contains 14 residues. The V gene end was trimmed by 7 bases and the J gene end by 6 bases; junction bases not matched to a gene: 8.

V and J are TRBV12-3 or TRBV12-4 and TRBJ2-2; D uncertain. The CDR3 totals 13 residues. V was shortened by 5 bases and J by 2 bases, with 6 bases between the two germline ends. CDR3 loop: CASSPPNTGELFF. CDR3 in DNA: TGTGCCAGCAGTCCTCCCAACACCGGGGAGCTGTTTTTT.

The chain joins TRBV6-5 to TRBJ2-7; 7 bases are shared with TRBD2. This CDR3 spans 13 amino acids. Germline V gene lookup returns CDR1 MNHEY and CDR2 SVGAGI. The V and J ends lost 8 bases and 6 bases, in that order; junction bases with no gene match: 10. The CDR3 DNA follows: TGTGCCAGCGGAGGGACTATGTCCCGCGAGCAGTACTTC. Protein product: CASGGTMSREQYF.

This chain connects TRBV7-3 to TRBJ2-2; D might be TRBD2 (6 bases). CDR3 size: 16 residues. V was pared by 3 bases and J by 1 base, with 12 bases between. Germline V CDR1 and CDR2: SGHTA, FQGTGA. CDR3 in DNA: TGTGCCAGCAGCTTTTCTCCGGGGGTGAACACCGGGGAGCTGTTTTTT. It translates to CASSFSPGVNTGELFF.

In its sample, this clone was seen once. V and J are TRBV20-1 and TRBJ1-6; no clear D. The CDR3 contains 10 residues. V was pared by 2 bases and J by 13 bases, with 6 bases between. Per germline, CDR1 DFQATT and CDR2 SNEGSKA (reference sequence). The CDR3 nucleotides are TGCAGTGCTAGACTCCCTCCCCTCCACTTT. Protein: CSARLPPLHF.

The chain combines TRBV12-3 or TRBV12-4 with TRBJ1-2; weak D call: TRBD1 (6 bases). Trimming took 5 bases from V and 2 from J, leaving 9 bases between them. The CDR3 is 13 amino acids. As DNA, the CDR3 is TGTGCCAGCAGTCCCGGACAGAACTATGGCTACACCTTC. Its protein is CASSPGQNYGYTF.

This chain joins TRBV23-1 and TRBJ2-4; D possibly matches TRBD1 or TRBD2 (5 bases each). TRBV23-1 is filed as an ORF, its function uncertain. The germline V and J ends were trimmed by 4 bases and 8 bases, with 18 bases remaining between them. This CDR3 region has 15 residues. For the CDR3, the DNA is TGCGCCAGCAGTCTAATCCAGGGACGGCGGGACATTCAGTACTTC. The encoded protein is CASSLIQGRRDIQYF.

The genes are TRBV5-4 and TRBJ2-1; 9 bases are a match to TRBD1. Germline V gene sequence: CDR1 SGHNT, CDR2 YYREEE (reference sequence). The V and J ends lost 3 bases and 8 bases, in that order; junction bases with no gene match: 15. The CDR3 is 17 residues long. The CDR3 coding sequence is TGTGCCAGCAGCTGGGAGCCGACAGGGGGGTTCTGGGATGAGCAGTTCTTC. Amino acids: CASSWEPTGGFWDEQFF.

This clone was detected only once. The chain is built from TRBV7-3 and TRBJ2-3; 15 nucleotides match TRBD2. With V trimmed by 4 bases and J by 8 bases, 7 bases remained unmatched. The length of the CDR3 is 16 residues. CDR1 SGHTA and CDR2 FQGTGA come from the germline V gene. The CDR3 here is CASSSTGLAGGGTQYF. CDR3 nucleotides: TGTGCCAGCAGCTCTACGGGACTAGCGGGGGGTGGTACGCAGTATTTT.

This clone was picked up one time. The rearrangement joins TRBV11-1 to TRBJ2-7, with 10 bases aligning to TRBD2. Germline lookup yields CDR1 SGHAT and CDR2 FQDESV (reference sequence). After removal of 5 bases from V and 6 bases from J, the junction contained 7 bases not matched to a gene. The CDR3 is made up of 14 amino acids. This chain's CDR3 is CASSQLSGGTEQYF. The CDR3 DNA reads as TGTGCCAGCAGCCAGCTTAGCGGGGGGACCGAGCAGTACTTC.

The J gene is TRBJ2-1, the V gene TRBV5-1; 14 bases are shared with TRBD2. The germline V gene encodes CDR1 SGHRS and CDR2 YFSETQ. The CDR3 has 17 residues. The junction had 4 bases not matched to a gene; V was cut back by 3 bases and J by 2 bases. The CDR3 DNA is TGCGCCAGCAGCTCCGGACTAGCGGGGGGTACCTACAATGAGCAGTTCTTC. Protein sequence: CASSSGLAGGTYNEQFF. The full variable domain, with the rest looked up from reference TRBV5-1 and TRBJ2-1, is KAGVTQTPRYLIKTRGQQVTLSCSPISGHRSVSWYQQTPGQGLQFLFEYFSETQRNKGNFPGRFSGRQFSNSRSEMNVSTLELGDSALYLCASSSGLAGGTYNEQFFGPGTRLTVL.

The V gene is TRBV7-9, the J gene TRBJ2-7; D is unclear. Germline lookup yields CDR1 SEHNR and CDR2 FQNEAQ (reference sequence). The CDR3 sequence is 14 residues long. V was cut by 5 bases and J by 3 bases, with 14 bases left in between. CDR3 in DNA: TGTGCCAGCAGCATAAGAGACGGAGTCTACGAGCAGTACTTC. This codes for CASSIRDGVYEQYF.

The chain has TRBV11-3 and TRBJ2-3, with 7 bases that match TRBD1. Germline loops: CDR1 SGHNT, CDR2 YENEEA. Trimming at V came to 5 bases and at J to 1 base, leaving 6 bases not matched to a gene. This CDR3 contains 15 residues. CDR3 in amino acids: CASSSRQGGTDTQYF. The CDR3 nucleotides read TGTGCCAGCAGCAGTCGACAGGGAGGCACAGATACGCAGTATTTT.

CDR3 nucleotide sequence: TGTGCCAGCAGCGTAGGAGGGGGGCGCACAGATACGCAGTATTTT. Translation: CASSVGGGRTDTQYF. This chain joins TRBV7-9 and TRBJ2-3; D might be TRBD1 or TRBD2, each matching 6 bases. CDR3 length equals 15 residues. V lost 5 bases and J lost 1, with 13 bases in between. Germline lookup yields CDR1 SEHNR and CDR2 FQNEAQ (reference sequence).